The clone carrying this T cell receptor beta chain has more than one count but fewer than ten. The antigen remains undetermined. Arm-PCR of CDR3 regions and iRepertoire HTBI primers were used to build TCR beta libraries. TCRdb fed the multiplex PCR reads into MiXCR, producing one record per CDR3 protein. In the table there are 350,000 to 450,000 distinct CDR3 sequences, approximately 15% of which are singletons. The data were obtained in a study of regulatory T cells in long-lasting Graves disease. The V end was cut by 3 bases, the J end by 5 bases, with 12 bases between. Germline-derived CDR1 and CDR2 are SGDLS and YYNGEE. This CDR3 spans 14 amino acids. Time point noted: newly diagnosed GD, antithyroid drugs for less than 3 months. From PBMCs, RNA was extracted and then used to make the TCR library. Study results and caveats: TRBV28 was favored in persistent disease, as were TRBJ1-2 and TRBJ2-5.

Another study also made use of these data, one on T cells in Graves' hyperthyroidism and ophthalmopathy. Turning to that study: Recently diagnosed hyperthyroidism of less than 2 months' duration affected patients aged 18 to 65. Using the HTBI primer set, a first-round RT-PCR was run on the TCR CDR3.

The material was peripheral blood mononuclear cells (PBMCs), obtained at new diagnosis, from a patient treated with antithyroid drugs. The chain combines TRBV9 with TRBJ2-1; D ambiguous. The clonotype was recovered from a man aged 40-49 years with Graves disease. The CDR3 reads CASSGGTGHNEQFF. In DNA, the CDR3 is TGTGCCAGCAGCGGAGGCACTGGACACAATGAGCAGTTCTTC.